This T cell receptor beta chain was captured by sequencing in a study of T cells after yellow fever vaccination. This CDR3 is built from 15 residues. V dropped 5 bases and J dropped 1 base, with 12 bases sitting between them. CDR1 and CDR2 from the germline V gene are SGHTA and FQGNSA. This clonotype has ten or more counts. TCRdb fed the 5' RACE reads into MiXCR, producing one record per CDR3 protein. The sample includes around 250,000 distinct CDR3 sequences, 6% to 7.5% seen only once; the top ten take around 0.9%. This receptor was identified in a man aged 25-40 years who received the YFV17D yellow fever vaccine. Sequenced here: CD4+ T cells sorted from PBMCs, sampled 15 days after the yellow fever booster vaccination. This chain links TRBV7-2 with TRBJ1-5; TRBD1 might be the D (6 bases). CDR3 loop: CASSTTGRSNQPQHF. CDR3 nucleotide sequence: TGTGCCAGCAGCACGACAGGCAGGAGCAATCAGCCCCAGCATTTT.